These T cell receptor beta chains were read from a single sample in a study of T cell repertoires in cytomegalovirus infection. TCRdb re-analysed the reads in MiXCR, keeping a single row per CDR3 protein. The sample carries around 85,000 distinct CDR3 sequences, approximately 45% recorded once. No antigen has been assigned to these receptors. The material was CD8+ T cells from cultured PBMCs, obtained from culture after CMV antigen stimulation. The receptors shown here come from a human donor in good health (CMV status not recorded). Some clones in this sample may be carry-over from other donors' samples. CDR3s include the opening cysteine and the closing phenylalanine or tryptophan.

>TRBV28|TRBJ1-1
CASRPTELFTEAFF
>TRBV18|TRBJ2-7
CASSPEGNEQYF
>TRBV7-8|TRBJ2-5
CASSLRRYQETQYF
>TRBV11-2|TRBJ1-1
CASSLSTLNTEAFF
>TRBV27|TRBJ2-7
CASRSGLTQGEQYF
>TRBV9|TRBJ2-7
CASSVEDRGTYEQYF
>TRBV7-9|TRBJ2-7
CASRPRDRWDYEQYF
>TRBV9|TRBJ2-2
CASSPLSGGAAGELFF
>TRBV28|TRBJ2-5
CASSRATQYF
>TRBV5-5|TRBJ2-3
CASSLVGTRPTDTQYF
>TRBV28|TRBJ2-5
CASSPAQRGPSETQYF
>TRBV3-1|TRBJ2-7
CASSQDEGYEQYF
>TRBV10-2|TRBJ2-1
CASSEVGQKNNEQFF
>TRBV5-1|TRBJ1-2
CASSLPDRSAVAGSYGYTF
>TRBV27|TRBJ2-1
CASSFGLAGAYNEQFF
>TRBV7-8|TRBJ1-5
CASSQQGTAGQPQHF
>TRBV28|TRBJ1-2
CASSSPRSGRGNYGYTF
>TRBV27|TRBJ2-7
CASTRRLAGRYEQYF
>TRBV19|TRBJ2-7
CASSIYIRYEQYF
>TRBV6-1|TRBJ1-3
CASSPDVGNTIYF